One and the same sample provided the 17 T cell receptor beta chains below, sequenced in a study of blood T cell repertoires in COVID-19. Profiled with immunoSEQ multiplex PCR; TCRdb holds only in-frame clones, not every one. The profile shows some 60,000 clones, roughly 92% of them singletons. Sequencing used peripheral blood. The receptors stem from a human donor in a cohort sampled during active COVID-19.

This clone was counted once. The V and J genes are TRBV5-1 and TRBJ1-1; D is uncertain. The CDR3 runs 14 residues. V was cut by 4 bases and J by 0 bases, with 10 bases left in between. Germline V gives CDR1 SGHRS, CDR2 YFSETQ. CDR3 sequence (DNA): TGCGCCAGCAGCCCCGGACTCCTGAACACTGAAGCTTTCTTT. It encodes CASSPGLLNTEAFF.

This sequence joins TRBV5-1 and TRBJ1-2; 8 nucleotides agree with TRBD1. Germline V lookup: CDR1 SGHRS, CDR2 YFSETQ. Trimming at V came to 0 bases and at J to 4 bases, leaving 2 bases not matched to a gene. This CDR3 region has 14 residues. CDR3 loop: CASSLDRGGYGYTF. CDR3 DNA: TGCGCCAGCAGCTTGGACAGGGGGGGCTATGGCTACACCTTC. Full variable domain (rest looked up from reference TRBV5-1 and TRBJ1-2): KAGVTQTPRYLIKTRGQQVTLSCSPISGHRSVSWYQQTPGQGLQFLFEYFSETQRNKGNFPGRFSGRQFSNSRSEMNVSTLELGDSALYLCASSLDRGGYGYTFGSGTRLTVV.

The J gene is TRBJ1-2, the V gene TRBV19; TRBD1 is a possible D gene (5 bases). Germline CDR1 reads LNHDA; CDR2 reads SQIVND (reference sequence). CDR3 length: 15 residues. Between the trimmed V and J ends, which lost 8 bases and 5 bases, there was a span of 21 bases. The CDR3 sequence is CASAMRGDSRYGYTF. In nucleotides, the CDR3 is TGTGCCAGTGCCATGAGAGGGGACTCAAGGTATGGCTACACCTTC.

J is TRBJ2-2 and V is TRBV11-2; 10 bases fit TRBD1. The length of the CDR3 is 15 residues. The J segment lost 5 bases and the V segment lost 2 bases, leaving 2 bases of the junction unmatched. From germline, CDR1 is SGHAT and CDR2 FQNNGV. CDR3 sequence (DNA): TGTGCCAGCAGCTTATGGACAGGGGGAACCGGGGAGCTGTTTTTT. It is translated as CASSLWTGGTGELFF.

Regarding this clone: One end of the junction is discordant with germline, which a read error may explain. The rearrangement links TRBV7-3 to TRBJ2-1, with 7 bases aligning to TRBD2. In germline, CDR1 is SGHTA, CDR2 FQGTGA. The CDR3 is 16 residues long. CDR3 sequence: CASSVTGTKSYNEQFF. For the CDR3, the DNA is TGTGCCAGCAGCGTAACCGGGACTAAGTCCTACAATGAGCAGTTCTTC.

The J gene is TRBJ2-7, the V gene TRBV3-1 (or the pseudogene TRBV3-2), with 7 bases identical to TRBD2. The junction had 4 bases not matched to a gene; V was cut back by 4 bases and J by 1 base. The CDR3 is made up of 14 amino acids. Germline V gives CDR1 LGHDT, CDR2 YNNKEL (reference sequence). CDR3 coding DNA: TGTGCCAGCAGCCCCTCTAGCGGATCCTACGAGCAGTACTTC. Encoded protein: CASSPSSGSYEQYF.

CDR3 sequence: CASSKVVHHNYGYTF. CDR3 bases: TGTGCCAGCAGCAAAGTTGTACACCATAACTATGGCTACACCTTC. The rearrangement links TRBV21-1 to TRBJ1-2; TRBD1, the table's D call, lacks a check against the DNA. TRBV21-1 represents a pseudogene. The CDR3 totals 15 residues.

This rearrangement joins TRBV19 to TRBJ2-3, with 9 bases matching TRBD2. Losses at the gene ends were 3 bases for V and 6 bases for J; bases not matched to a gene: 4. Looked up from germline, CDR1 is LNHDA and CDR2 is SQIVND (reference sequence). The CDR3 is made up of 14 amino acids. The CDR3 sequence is CASSMTSGVDTQYF. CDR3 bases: TGTGCCAGTAGTATGACTAGCGGCGTTGATACGCAGTATTTT.

CDR3 loop: CASSVMGARDEKLFF. The CDR3 DNA sequence: TGTGCCAGCAGCGTAATGGGGGCCCGCGATGAAAAACTGTTTTTT. V is TRBV9 and J is TRBJ1-4, with D possibly TRBD1 on 6 matching bases. Trimming shortened V by 1 base and J by 6 bases, and 13 bases separated the two germline ends. From germline, CDR1 is SGDLS and CDR2 YYNGEE. This CDR3 contains 15 residues.

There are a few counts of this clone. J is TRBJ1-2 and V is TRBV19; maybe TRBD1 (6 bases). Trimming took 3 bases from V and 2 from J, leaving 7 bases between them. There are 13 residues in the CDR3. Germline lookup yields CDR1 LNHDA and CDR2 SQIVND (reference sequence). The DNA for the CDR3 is TGTGCCAGTAGTATGAGGGGGAACTATGGCTACACCTTC. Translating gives CASSMRGNYGYTF.

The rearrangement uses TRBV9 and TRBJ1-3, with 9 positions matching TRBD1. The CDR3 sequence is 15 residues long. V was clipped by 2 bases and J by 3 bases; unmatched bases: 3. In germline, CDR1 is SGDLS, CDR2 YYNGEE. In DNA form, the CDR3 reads TGTGCCAGCAGCGTTGGGGACAGGGATGGAAACACCATATATTTT. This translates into CASSVGDRDGNTIYF.

CDR3 DNA sequence: TGTGCCAGCAGCGGGACTAGCGGGAAAATGGGTGAGCAGTTCTTC. Protein: CASSGTSGKMGEQFF. V gene TRBV7-6 combines with J gene TRBJ2-1; 13 nucleotides line up with TRBD2. The V gene's germline CDR1 is SGHVS and CDR2 FNYEAQ. The junction had 7 bases not matched to a gene; V was cut back by 5 bases and J by 9 bases. The CDR3 contains 15 residues.

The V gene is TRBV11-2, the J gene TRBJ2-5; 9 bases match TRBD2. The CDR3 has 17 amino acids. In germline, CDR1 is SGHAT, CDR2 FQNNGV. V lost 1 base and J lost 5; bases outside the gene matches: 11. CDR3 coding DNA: TGTGCCAGCAGCTTAGGTTTCCTAGCGGGGTGGGGGGAGACCCAGTACTTC. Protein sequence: CASSLGFLAGWGETQYF.

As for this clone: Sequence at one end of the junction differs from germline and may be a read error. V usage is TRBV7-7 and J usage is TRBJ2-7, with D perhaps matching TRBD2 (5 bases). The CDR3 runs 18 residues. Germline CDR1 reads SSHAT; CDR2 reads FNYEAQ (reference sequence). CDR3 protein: CASSLEVFSAPMTYEQYF. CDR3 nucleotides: TGTGCTAGCAGCTTAGAAGTTTTTAGCGCGCCAATGACCTACGAGCAGTACTTC.

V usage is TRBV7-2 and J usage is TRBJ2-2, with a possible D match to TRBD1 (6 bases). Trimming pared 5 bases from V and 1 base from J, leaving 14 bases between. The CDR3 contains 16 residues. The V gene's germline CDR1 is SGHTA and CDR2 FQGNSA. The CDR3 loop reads CASSLGQILNTGELFF. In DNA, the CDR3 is TGTGCCAGCAGCCTCGGACAGATCTTGAACACCGGGGAGCTGTTTTTT.

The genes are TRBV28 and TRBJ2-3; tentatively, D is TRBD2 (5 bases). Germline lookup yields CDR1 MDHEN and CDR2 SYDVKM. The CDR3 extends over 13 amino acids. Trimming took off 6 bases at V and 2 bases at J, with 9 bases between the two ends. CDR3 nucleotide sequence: TGTGCCAGCAGGCCGGACTCCACAGATACGCAGTATTTT. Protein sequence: CASRPDSTDTQYF.

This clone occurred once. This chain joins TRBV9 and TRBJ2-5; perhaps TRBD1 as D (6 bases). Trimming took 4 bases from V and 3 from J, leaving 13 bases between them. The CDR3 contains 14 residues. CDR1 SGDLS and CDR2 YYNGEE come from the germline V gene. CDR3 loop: CASSRWTAEETQYF. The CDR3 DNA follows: TGTGCCAGCAGCCGATGGACAGCCGAAGAGACCCAGTACTTC.